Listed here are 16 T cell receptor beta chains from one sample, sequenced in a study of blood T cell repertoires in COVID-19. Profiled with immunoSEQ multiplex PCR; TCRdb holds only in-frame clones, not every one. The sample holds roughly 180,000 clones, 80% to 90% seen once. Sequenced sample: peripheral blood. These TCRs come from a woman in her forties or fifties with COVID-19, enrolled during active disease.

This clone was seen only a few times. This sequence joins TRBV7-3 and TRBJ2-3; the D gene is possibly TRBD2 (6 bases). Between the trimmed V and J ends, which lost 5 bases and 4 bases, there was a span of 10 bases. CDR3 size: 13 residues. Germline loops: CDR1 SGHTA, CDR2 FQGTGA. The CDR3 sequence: CASSRGDSDTQYF. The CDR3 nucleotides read TGTGCCAGCAGCCGCGGGGACTCAGATACGCAGTATTTT. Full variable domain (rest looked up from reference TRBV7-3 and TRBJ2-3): GAGVSQTPSNKVTEKGKYVELRCDPISGHTALYWYRQSLGQGPEFLIYFQGTGAADDSGLPNDRFFAVRPEGSVSTLKIQRTERGDSAVYLCASSRGDSDTQYFGPGTRLTVL.

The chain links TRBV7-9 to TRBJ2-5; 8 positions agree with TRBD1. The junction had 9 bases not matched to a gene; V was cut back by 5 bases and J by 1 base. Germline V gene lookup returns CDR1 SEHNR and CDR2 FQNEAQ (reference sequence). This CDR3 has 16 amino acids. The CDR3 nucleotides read TGTGCCAGCAGCCCCGGAGGGCAGGGGGCCCAAGAGACCCAGTACTTC. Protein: CASSPGGQGAQETQYF.

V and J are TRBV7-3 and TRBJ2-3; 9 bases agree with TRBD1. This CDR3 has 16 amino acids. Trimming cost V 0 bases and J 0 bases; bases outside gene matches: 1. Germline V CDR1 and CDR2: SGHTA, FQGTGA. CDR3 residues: CASSLTGQGSTDTQYF. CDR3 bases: TGTGCCAGCAGCTTAACGGGACAGGGAAGCACAGATACGCAGTATTTT.

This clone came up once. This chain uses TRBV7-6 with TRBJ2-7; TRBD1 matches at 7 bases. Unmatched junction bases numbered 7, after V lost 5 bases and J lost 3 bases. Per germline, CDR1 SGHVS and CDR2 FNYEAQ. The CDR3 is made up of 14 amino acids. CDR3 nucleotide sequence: TGTGCCAGCAGCCTAACGGCAGGGGGCTACGAGCAGTACTTC. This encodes CASSLTAGGYEQYF.

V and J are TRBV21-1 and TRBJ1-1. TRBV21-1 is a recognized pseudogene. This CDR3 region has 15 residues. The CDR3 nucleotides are TGTGCCAGCAGCCCGCCAAGGAGCCTGAACACTGAAGCTTTCTTT. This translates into CASSPPRSLNTEAFF.

The CDR3 region has the DNA TGTGCCAGCAGACAGACAGGGAACTACGAGCAGTACTTC. Translating gives CASRQTGNYEQYF. The V gene is TRBV12-3 or TRBV12-4, the J gene TRBJ2-7; TRBD1 matches 7 bases. This CDR3 has 13 amino acids. Trimming took 6 bases from V and 3 from J; bases not matched to a gene: 5.

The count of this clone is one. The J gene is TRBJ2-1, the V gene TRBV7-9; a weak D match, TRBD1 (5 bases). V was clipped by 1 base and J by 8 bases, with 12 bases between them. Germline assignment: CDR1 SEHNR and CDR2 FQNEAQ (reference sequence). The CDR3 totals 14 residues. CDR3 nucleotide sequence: TGTGCCAGCAGCTTAGACAGGTCAGGTGATGAGCAGTTCTTC. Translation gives CASSLDRSGDEQFF.

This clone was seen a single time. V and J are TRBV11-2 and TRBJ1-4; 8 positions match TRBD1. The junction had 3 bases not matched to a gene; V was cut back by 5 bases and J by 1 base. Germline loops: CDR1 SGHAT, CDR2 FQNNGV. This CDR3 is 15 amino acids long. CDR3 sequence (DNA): TGTGCCAGCAGCGACAGGGGCTTAACTAATGAAAAACTGTTTTTT. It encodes CASSDRGLTNEKLFF.

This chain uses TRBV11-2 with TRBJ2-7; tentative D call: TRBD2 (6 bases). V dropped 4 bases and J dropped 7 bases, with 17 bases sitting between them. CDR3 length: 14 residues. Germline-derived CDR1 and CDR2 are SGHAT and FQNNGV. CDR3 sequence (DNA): TGTGCCAGCAGCTCGGGACTCAGGCAGGGAGAGCAGTACTTC. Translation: CASSSGLRQGEQYF.

Here the CDR3 DNA reads TGCGCCAGCAGCCTTAGTGAGACGGGGGGCGAAGAGACCCAGTACTTC. It translates to CASSLSETGGEETQYF. The V gene is TRBV4-1, the J gene TRBJ2-5; perhaps TRBD2 as D (7 bases). V was cut by 4 bases and J by 3 bases, with 18 bases left in between. Germline-derived CDR1 and CDR2 are MGHRA and YSYEKL. CDR3 size: 16 residues.

The CDR3 coding sequence is TGTGCCAGTAGTACCGGGTTCGGGACAGATACGCAGTATTTT. Its protein product is CASSTGFGTDTQYF. This chain joins TRBV19 and TRBJ2-3; D is uncertain. The CDR3 sequence is 14 residues long. V shed 4 bases and J shed 3 bases, with 11 bases lying between them. From germline, CDR1 is LNHDA and CDR2 SQIVND (reference sequence).

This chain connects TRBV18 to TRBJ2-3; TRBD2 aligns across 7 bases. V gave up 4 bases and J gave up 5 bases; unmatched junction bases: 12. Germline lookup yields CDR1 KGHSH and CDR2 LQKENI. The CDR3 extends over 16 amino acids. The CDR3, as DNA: TGTGCCAGCTCACTACAAACGGCGGGAGCTCGAGATACGCAGTATTTT. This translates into CASSLQTAGARDTQYF.

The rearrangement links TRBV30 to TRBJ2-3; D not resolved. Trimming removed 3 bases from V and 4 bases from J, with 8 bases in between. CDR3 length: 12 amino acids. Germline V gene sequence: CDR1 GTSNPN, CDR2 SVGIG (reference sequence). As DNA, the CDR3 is TGTGCCTGGAGCGTGTCGGCAGATACGCAGTATTTT. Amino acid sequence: CAWSVSADTQYF.

The CDR3 spells CASSLNSYEQYF. DNA of the CDR3: TGTGCCAGCAGCCTAAACTCCTACGAGCAGTACTTC. The chain recombines TRBV7-9 with TRBJ2-7; D is undetermined. Germline lookup yields CDR1 SEHNR and CDR2 FQNEAQ (reference sequence). The CDR3 totals 12 residues. Trimming removed 5 bases at V and 0 bases at J, with 5 bases between. Looking up the rest from reference TRBV7-9 and TRBJ2-7 gives the full variable domain: DTGVSQNPRHKITKRGQNVTFRCDPISEHNRLYWYRQTLGQGPEFLTYFQNEAQLEKSRLLSDRFSAERPKGSFSTLEIQRTEQGDSAMYLCASSLNSYEQYFGPGTRLTVT.

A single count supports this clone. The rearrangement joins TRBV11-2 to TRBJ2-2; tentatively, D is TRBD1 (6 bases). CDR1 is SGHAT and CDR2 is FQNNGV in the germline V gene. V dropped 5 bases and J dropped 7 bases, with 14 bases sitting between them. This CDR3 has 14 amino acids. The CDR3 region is CASSVTGTDGELFF. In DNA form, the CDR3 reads TGTGCCAGCAGCGTAACAGGGACGGACGGGGAGCTGTTTTTT.

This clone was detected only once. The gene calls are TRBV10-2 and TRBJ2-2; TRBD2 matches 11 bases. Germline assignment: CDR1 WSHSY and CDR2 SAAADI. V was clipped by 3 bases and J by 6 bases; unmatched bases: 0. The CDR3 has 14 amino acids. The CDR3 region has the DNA TGCGCCAGCAGTGATAGCGGGGGGGCCGGGGAGCTGTTTTTT. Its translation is CASSDSGGAGELFF.